This T cell receptor beta chain stems from a study of T cells in Graves' hyperthyroidism and ophthalmopathy. Across the study: Staff took peripheral blood when the initial diagnosis was made, before any treatment began. Whole-study findings and limits: Most thyroid-expanded clonotypes above 0.001 were also found in blood.

Template material for amplifying TCR beta CDR3 regions consisted of RNA transcripts. In the first-round RT-PCR of the TCR CDR3, the HTBI primer set was used. MiXCR, applied by TCRdb to the multiplex PCR reads, yields one record per CDR3 protein. The data show hundreds of thousands of distinct CDR3 sequences, around 20% seen once. This clonotype occurred a few times. Its specificity is unknown. Uncontrolled infection, other autoimmune disease, pregnancy or lactation excluded patients. The germline gives CDR1 MDHEN, CDR2 SYDVKM. The CDR3 sequence is 18 residues long. The V end was cut by 1 base, the J end by 0 bases, with 16 bases between.

Sequencing was done on a sample of blood. The TCR comes from a man aged 25 to 40 with Graves' ophthalmopathy. The chain carries TRBV28 and TRBJ1-3, with TRBD1 as a possible D gene (6 bases). CDR3 region: CASSLFPTDSYSGNTIYF. CDR3 DNA: TGTGCCAGCAGTTTATTCCCCACGGACAGTTACTCTGGAAACACCATATATTTT.